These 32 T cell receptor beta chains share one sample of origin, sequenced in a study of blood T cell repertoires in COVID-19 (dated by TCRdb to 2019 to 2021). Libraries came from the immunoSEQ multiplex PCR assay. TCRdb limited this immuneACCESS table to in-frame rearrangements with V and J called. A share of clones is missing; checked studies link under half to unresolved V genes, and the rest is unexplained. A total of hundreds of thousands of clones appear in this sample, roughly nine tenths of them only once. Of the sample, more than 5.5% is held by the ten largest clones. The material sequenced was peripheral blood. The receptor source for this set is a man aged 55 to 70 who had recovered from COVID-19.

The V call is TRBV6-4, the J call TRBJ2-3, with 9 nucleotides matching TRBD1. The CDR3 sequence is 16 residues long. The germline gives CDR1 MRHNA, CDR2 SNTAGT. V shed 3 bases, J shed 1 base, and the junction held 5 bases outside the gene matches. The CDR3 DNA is TGTGCCAGCAGTGAGGAGAGGACAGGGGGCACAGATACGCAGTATTTT. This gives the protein CASSEERTGGTDTQYF.

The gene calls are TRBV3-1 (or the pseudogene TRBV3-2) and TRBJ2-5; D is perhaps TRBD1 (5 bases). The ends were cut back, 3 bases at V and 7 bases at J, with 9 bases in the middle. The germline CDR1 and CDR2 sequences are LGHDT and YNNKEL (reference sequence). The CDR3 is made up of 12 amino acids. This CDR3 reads CASSQGQGTQYF. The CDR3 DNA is TGTGCCAGCAGCCAGGGCCAGGGGACCCAGTACTTC.

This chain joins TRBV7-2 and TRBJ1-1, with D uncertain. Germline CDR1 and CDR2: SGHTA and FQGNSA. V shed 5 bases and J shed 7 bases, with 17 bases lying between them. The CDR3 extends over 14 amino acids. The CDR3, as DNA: TGTGCCAGCAGCCCCCGGAGGGCGCCAGGTGAAGCTTTCTTT. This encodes CASSPRRAPGEAFF.

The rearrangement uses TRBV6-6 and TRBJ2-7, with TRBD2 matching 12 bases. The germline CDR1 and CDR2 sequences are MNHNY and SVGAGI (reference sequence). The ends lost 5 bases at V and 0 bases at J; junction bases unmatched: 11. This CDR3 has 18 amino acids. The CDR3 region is CASSRGRTSGAFSYEQYF. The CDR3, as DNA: TGTGCCAGCAGTCGGGGCCGGACTAGCGGGGCGTTCTCCTACGAGCAGTACTTC.

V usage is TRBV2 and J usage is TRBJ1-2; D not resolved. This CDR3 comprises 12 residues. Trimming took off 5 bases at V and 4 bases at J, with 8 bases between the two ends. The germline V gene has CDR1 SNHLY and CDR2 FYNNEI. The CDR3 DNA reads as TGTGCCAGCAGTCCCCTTCCCTATGGCTACACCTTC. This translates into CASSPLPYGYTF.

In DNA form, the CDR3 reads TGTGCCAGCAGCGTAGCTGGAGTCCCGGACTCTGGAAACACCATATATTTT. It codes for CASSVAGVPDSGNTIYF. The chain couples TRBV9 to TRBJ1-3; no clear D gene. Germline V gives CDR1 SGDLS, CDR2 YYNGEE. With 0 bases removed from V and 0 bases from J, the gap between germline ends came to 13 bases. This CDR3 has 17 amino acids.

The CDR3 sequence is CASRPGGTGTYEQYF. CDR3 coding DNA: TGTGCCAGCAGACCGGGAGGGACAGGGACGTACGAGCAGTACTTC. The gene calls are TRBV6-5 and TRBJ2-7, with TRBD1 as a possible D gene (9 bases). The V end lost 6 bases, the J end lost 4 bases, and 19 bases lay between the germline ends. CDR3 length: 15 residues. Germline V gives CDR1 MNHEY, CDR2 SVGAGI.

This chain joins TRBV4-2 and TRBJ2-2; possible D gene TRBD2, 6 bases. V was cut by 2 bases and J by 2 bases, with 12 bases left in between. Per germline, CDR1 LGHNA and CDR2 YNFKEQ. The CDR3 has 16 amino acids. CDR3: CASSQSLAINTGELFF. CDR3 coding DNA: TGTGCCAGCAGCCAAAGTCTAGCGATAAACACCGGGGAGCTGTTTTTT.

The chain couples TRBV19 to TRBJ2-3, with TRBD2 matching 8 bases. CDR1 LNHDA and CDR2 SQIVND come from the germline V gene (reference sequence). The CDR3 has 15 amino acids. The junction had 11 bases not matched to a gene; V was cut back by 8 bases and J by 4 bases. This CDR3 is CASQPTAGVADTQYF. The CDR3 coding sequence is TGTGCCAGTCAGCCAACAGCGGGAGTGGCAGATACGCAGTATTTT.

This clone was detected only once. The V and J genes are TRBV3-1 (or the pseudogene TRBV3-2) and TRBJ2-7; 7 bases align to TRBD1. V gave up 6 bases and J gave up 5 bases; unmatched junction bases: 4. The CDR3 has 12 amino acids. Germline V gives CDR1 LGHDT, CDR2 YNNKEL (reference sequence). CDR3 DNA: TGTGCCAGCAGTCAGACAGGGAACGAGCAGTACTTC. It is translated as CASSQTGNEQYF.

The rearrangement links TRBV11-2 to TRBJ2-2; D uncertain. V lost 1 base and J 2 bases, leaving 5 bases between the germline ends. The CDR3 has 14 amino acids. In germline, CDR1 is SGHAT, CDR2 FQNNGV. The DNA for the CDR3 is TGTGCCAGCAGCTTAGCAGGAAACACCGGGGAGCTGTTTTTT. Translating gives CASSLAGNTGELFF.

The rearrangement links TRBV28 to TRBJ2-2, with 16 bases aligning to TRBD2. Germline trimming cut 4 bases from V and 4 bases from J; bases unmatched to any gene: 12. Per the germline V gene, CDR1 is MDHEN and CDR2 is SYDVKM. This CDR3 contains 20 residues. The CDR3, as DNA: TGTGCCAGCAGTTCCCCCCCCGGGACTAGCGGGAGGGCGACCACCGGGGAGCTGTTTTTT. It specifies CASSSPPGTSGRATTGELFF.

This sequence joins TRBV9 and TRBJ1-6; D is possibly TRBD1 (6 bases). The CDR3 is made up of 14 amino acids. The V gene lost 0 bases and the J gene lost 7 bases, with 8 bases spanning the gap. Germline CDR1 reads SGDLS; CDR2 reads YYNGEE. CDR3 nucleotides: TGTGCCAGCAGCGTAGGACAGGAGAATTCACCCCTCCACTTT. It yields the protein CASSVGQENSPLHF.

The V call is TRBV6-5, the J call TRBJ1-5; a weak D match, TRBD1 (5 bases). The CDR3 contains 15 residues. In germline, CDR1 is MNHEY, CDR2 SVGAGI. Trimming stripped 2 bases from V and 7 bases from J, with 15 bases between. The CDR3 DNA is TGTGCCAGCAGTTACAGGCAGGGAAGAGGACAGCCCCAGCATTTT. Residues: CASSYRQGRGQPQHF.

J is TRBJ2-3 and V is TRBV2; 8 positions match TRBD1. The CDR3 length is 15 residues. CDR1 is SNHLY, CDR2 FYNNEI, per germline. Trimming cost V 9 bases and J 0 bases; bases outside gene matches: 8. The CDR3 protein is CASARGQASTDTQYF. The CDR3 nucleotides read TGTGCCAGTGCACGGGGACAGGCGAGCACAGATACGCAGTATTTT.

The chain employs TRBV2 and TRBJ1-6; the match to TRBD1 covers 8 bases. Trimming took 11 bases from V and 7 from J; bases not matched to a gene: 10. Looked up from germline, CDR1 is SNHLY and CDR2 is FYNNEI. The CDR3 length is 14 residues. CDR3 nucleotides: TGTGCCGGGCGCCATAGACAGGGGAATTCACCCCTCCACTTT. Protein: CAGRHRQGNSPLHF.

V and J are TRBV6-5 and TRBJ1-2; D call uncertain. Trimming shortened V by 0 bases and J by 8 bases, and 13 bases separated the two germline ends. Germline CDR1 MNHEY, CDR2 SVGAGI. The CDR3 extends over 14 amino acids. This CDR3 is CASSYSIMGSGYTF. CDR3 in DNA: TGTGCCAGCAGTTACTCGATCATGGGGAGCGGCTACACCTTC.

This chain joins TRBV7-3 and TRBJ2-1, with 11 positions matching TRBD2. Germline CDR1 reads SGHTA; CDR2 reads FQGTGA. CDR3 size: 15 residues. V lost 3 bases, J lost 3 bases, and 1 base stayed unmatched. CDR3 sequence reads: CASSLTSGNYNEQFF. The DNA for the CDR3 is TGTGCCAGCAGCTTGACTAGCGGGAACTACAATGAGCAGTTCTTC.

CDR3 sequence (DNA): TGTGCCAGCAGCCGTGGTCGCGGCTCCTACAATGAGCAGTTCTTC. Amino acid sequence: CASSRGRGSYNEQFF. The chain carries TRBV7-3 and TRBJ2-1; D unclear. This CDR3 comprises 15 residues. V dropped 5 bases and J dropped 0 bases, with 11 bases sitting between them. Germline V lookup: CDR1 SGHTA, CDR2 FQGTGA.

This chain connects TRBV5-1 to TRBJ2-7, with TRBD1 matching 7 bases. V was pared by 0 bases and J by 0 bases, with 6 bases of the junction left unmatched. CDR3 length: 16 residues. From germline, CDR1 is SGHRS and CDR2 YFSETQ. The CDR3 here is CASSLGGQVRSYEQYF. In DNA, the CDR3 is TGCGCCAGCAGCTTGGGCGGACAGGTTCGCTCCTACGAGCAGTACTTC.

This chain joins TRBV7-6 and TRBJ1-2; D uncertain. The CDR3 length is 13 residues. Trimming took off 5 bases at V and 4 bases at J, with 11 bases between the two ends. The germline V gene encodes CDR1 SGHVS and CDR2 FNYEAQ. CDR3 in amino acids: CASSQTTGYGYTF. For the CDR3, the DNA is TGTGCCAGCAGCCAGACGACGGGCTATGGCTACACCTTC.

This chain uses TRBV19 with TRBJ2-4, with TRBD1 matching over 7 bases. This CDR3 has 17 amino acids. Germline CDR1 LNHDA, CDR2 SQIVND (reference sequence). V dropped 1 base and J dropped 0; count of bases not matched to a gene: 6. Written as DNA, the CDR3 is TGTGCCAGTAGTATAGTCCGGGACAGCCTAGCCAAAAACATTCAGTACTTC. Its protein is CASSIVRDSLAKNIQYF.

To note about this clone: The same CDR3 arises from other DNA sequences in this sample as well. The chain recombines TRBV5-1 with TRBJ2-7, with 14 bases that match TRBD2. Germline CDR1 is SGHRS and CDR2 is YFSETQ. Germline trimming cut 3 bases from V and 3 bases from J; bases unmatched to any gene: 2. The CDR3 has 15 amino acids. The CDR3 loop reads CASSSGLAGGYEQYF. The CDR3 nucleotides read TGCGCCAGCAGCTCTGGACTAGCGGGAGGCTACGAGCAGTACTTC.

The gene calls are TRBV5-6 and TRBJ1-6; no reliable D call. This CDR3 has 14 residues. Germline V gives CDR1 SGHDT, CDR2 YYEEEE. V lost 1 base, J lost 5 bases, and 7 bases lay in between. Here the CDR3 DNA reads TGTGCCAGCAGCTTGCCGTCTAATAATTCACCCCTCCACTTT. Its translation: CASSLPSNNSPLHF.

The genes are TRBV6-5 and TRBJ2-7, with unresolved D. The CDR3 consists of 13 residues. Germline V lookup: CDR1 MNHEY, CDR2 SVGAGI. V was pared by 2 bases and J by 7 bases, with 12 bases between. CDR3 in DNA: TGTGCCAGCAGTTACGCCCGGGTTTGGGAGCAGTACTTC. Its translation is CASSYARVWEQYF.

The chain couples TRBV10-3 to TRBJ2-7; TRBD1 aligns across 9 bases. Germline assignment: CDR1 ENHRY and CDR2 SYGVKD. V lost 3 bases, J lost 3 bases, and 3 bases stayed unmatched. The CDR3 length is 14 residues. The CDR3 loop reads CAISEQGADYEQYF. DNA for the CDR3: TGTGCCATCAGTGAACAGGGGGCTGACTACGAGCAGTACTTC.

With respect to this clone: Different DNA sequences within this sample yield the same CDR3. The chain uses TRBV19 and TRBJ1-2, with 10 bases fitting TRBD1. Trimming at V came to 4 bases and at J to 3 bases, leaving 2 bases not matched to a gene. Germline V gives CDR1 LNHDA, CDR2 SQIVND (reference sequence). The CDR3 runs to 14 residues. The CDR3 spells CASSRDRGDYGYTF. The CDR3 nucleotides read TGTGCCAGTAGTAGGGACAGGGGCGACTATGGCTACACCTTC. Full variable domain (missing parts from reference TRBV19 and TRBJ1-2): DGGITQSPKYLFRKEGQNVTLSCEQNLNHDAMYWYRQDPGQGLRLIYYSQIVNDFQKGDIAEGYSVSREKKESFPLTVTSAQKNPTAFYLCASSRDRGDYGYTFGSGTRLTVV.

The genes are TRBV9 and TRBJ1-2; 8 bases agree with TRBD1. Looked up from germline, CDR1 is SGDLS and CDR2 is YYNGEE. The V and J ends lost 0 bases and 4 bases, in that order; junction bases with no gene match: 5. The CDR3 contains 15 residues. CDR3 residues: CASSVGAGGTYGYTF. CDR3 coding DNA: TGTGCCAGCAGCGTAGGGGCAGGGGGCACCTATGGCTACACCTTC.

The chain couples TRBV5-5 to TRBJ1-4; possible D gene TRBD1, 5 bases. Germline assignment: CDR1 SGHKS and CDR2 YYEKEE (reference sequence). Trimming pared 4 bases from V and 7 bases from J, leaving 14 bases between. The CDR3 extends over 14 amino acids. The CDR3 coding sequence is TGTGCCAGCAGCGAAGGGGATAGAAGTGAAAAACTGTTTTTT. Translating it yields CASSEGDRSEKLFF. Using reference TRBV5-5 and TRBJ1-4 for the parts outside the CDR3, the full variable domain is DAGVTQSPTHLIKTRGQQVTLRCSPISGHKSVSWYQQVLGQGPQFIFQYYEKEERGRGNFPDRFSARQFPNYSSELNVNALLLGDSALYLCASSEGDRSEKLFFGSGTQLSVL.

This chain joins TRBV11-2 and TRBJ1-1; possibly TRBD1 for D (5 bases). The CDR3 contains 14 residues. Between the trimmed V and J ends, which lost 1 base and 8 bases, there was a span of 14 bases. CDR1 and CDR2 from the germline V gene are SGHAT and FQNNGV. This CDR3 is CASSLVGGVLEAFF. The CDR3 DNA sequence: TGTGCCAGCAGCTTAGTGGGGGGGGTCCTCGAAGCTTTCTTT.

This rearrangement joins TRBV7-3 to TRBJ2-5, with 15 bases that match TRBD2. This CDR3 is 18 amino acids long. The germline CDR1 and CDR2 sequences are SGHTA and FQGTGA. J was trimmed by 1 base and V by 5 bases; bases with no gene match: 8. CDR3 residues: CASSPGTSGGIRQETQYF. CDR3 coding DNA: TGTGCCAGCAGCCCCGGGACTAGCGGGGGGATCCGCCAAGAGACCCAGTACTTC.

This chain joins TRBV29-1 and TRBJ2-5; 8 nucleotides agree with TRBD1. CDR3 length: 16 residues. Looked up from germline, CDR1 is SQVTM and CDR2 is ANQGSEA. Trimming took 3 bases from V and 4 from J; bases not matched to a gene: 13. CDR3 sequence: CSVERDRAQGGETQYF. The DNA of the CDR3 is TGCAGCGTTGAGAGGGACCGGGCACAGGGGGGAGAGACCCAGTACTTC.